This TCR beta chain came from a study of memory CD4+ T cells and cytomegalovirus serostatus. V lost 4 bases, J lost 5 bases, and 17 bases lay in between. Germline CDR1 is SGHAT and CDR2 is FQNNGV. This CDR3 is 15 amino acids long. The sort gate was single viable CD3+CD4+CD8-CD45RO+ cells for memory CD4+ T cells. Study-level points and caveats: Of around 160 reported CMV TCRbeta sequences, 55 to 80 were found in memory CD4+ repertoires.

About this clone itself: The antigen is undetermined.

The protocol was immunoSEQ multiplex PCR, while the TCRdb copy is restricted to in-frame clones and leaves out a portion. The sample holds over 40,000 clones, 65% to 80% seen once. Sequencing used memory CD4+ T cells from blood. The rearrangement joins TRBV11-2 to TRBJ1-2, with D perhaps TRBD1 (6 bases). The receptor was derived from an adult in good health and CMV-seronegative. The CDR3 region is CASSSTWRGVYGYTF. The CDR3 DNA is TGTGCCAGCAGCTCAACTTGGAGGGGGGTATATGGCTACACCTTC.